The 17 T cell receptor beta chains reported below all come from one sample, sequenced in a study of CD8 T cells in Susac syndrome. RNA, at roughly 0.5 to 1 ug, was reverse transcribed with random hexamers. Each CDR3 protein gets one entry after TCRdb re-called the immunoSEQ multiplex PCR reads with MiXCR. The repertoire holds approximately 150,000 distinct CDR3 sequences, with 92% as singletons. The sample was CD4+ T cells from PBMCs. The receptors shown here come from a human donor in good health.

V and J are TRBV5-4 and TRBJ1-2; tentative D call: TRBD1 (6 bases). The CDR3 covers 17 residues. Trimming took 4 bases from V and 0 from J, leaving 19 bases between them. Germline CDR1 SGHNT, CDR2 YYREEE (reference sequence). CDR3 sequence reads: CASSLGTRGGSNYGYTF. DNA of the CDR3: TGTGCCAGCAGCCTCGGGACCAGGGGAGGATCTAACTATGGCTACACCTTC.

The chain employs TRBV25-1 and TRBJ2-7; perhaps TRBD2 as D (5 bases). The CDR3 extends over 20 amino acids. Germline lookup yields CDR1 MGHDK and CDR2 SYGVNS. V was shortened by 3 bases and J by 3 bases, with 30 bases between the two germline ends. The CDR3: CASSDPKKRNPDLGIYEQYF. In DNA, the CDR3 is TGTGCCAGCAGTGATCCTAAAAAGCGGAACCCAGACCTGGGGATCTACGAGCAGTACTTC.

The gene calls are TRBV20-1 and TRBJ2-7, with 12 bases that match TRBD2. Germline assignment: CDR1 DFQATT and CDR2 SNEGSKA (reference sequence). Losses at the gene ends were 5 bases for V and 2 bases for J; bases not matched to a gene: 1. This CDR3 spans 13 amino acids. Written as DNA, the CDR3 is TGCAGTGCTCGGACTAGCGGGACCTACGAGCAGTACTTC. Encoded protein: CSARTSGTYEQYF.

The chain recombines TRBV4-3 with TRBJ1-2; the D gene is possibly TRBD1 (5 bases). This CDR3 comprises 16 residues. V was pared by 0 bases and J by 4 bases, with 15 bases between. CDR1 and CDR2 (germline): LGHNA, YSLEER. CDR3 in amino acids: CASSQDPRLGTYGYTF. The CDR3, as DNA: TGCGCCAGCAGCCAAGACCCTCGCCTGGGGACCTATGGCTACACCTTC.

The rearrangement links TRBV12-3 or TRBV12-4 to TRBJ1-5; no definite D call. CDR3 length: 18 residues. The V end was cut by 6 bases, the J end by 0 bases, with 21 bases between. In nucleotides, the CDR3 is TGTGCCAGCAGGCTAAATAGGCTCATACTTTATAGCAATCAGCCCCAGCATTTT. Translating it yields CASRLNRLILYSNQPQHF.

The table lists this clonotype with a count of one. V is TRBV29-1 and J is TRBJ1-5, with TRBD1 identical over 7 bases. Germline values: CDR1 SQVTM, CDR2 ANQGSEA. V lost 6 bases to trimming and J lost 0 bases; unmatched junction nucleotides: 8. The CDR3 sequence is 15 residues long. The CDR3 here is CSVGDSSYSNQPQHF. The CDR3 nucleotides read TGCAGCGTGGGGGACAGTAGTTATAGCAATCAGCCCCAGCATTTT.

The genes are TRBV7-7 and TRBJ2-5; possibly TRBD1 for D (5 bases). Looked up from germline, CDR1 is SSHAT and CDR2 is FNYEAQ (reference sequence). V was trimmed by 2 bases and J by 5 bases, leaving 12 bases between them. The CDR3 totals 14 residues. CDR3 amino acids: CASSLNGRVETQYF. The CDR3 DNA sequence: TGTGCCAGCAGCTTAAACGGCAGGGTGGAGACCCAGTACTTC.

The chain uses TRBV30 and TRBJ1-5; the match to TRBD1 covers 8 bases. The germline V gene has CDR1 GTSNPN and CDR2 SVGIG (reference sequence). Losses at the gene ends were 5 bases for V and 5 bases for J; bases not matched to a gene: 5. This CDR3 has 13 amino acids. The CDR3 region has the DNA TGTGCCTGGGAAACAGGGGGAGATCAGCCCCAGCATTTT. It is translated as CAWETGGDQPQHF.

This clonotype was counted between two and nine times. The V and J genes are TRBV5-1 and TRBJ2-5, with D hard to call. Looked up from germline, CDR1 is SGHRS and CDR2 is YFSETQ. The CDR3 covers 14 residues. Trimming took off 2 bases at V and 3 bases at J, with 11 bases between the two ends. The CDR3 loop reads CASSFRQFKETQYF. CDR3 bases: TGCGCCAGCAGCTTTCGGCAGTTTAAAGAGACCCAGTACTTC.

The J gene is TRBJ2-2, the V gene TRBV5-6; 7 bases are a match to TRBD1. Trimming removed 4 bases from V and 4 bases from J; junction bases left unmatched: 4. CDR3 length: 14 amino acids. Germline loops: CDR1 SGHDT, CDR2 YYEEEE. CDR3 DNA: TGTGCCAGCAGCGCCCGGGACAGCACCGGGGAGCTGTTTTTT. Encoded protein: CASSARDSTGELFF.

V and J are TRBV6-5 and TRBJ2-3; tentatively, D is TRBD1 or TRBD2 (5 bases each). The CDR3 is made up of 14 amino acids. Germline loops: CDR1 MNHEY, CDR2 SVGAGI. Trimming pared 6 bases from V and 2 bases from J, leaving 12 bases between. This chain's CDR3 is CASSWGRTTDTQYF. The DNA of the CDR3 is TGTGCCAGCAGCTGGGGACGGACCACAGATACGCAGTATTTT.

The rearrangement uses TRBV29-1 and TRBJ1-2; D might be TRBD1 (5 bases). Between the trimmed V and J ends, which lost 4 bases and 5 bases, there was a span of 20 bases. Per germline, CDR1 SQVTM and CDR2 ANQGSEA. The length of the CDR3 is 15 residues. CDR3 sequence (DNA): TGCAGCGTTGGAAACCCGACGACAGTGGGGTATGGCTACACCTTC. Its protein product is CSVGNPTTVGYGYTF. Together with reference TRBV29-1 and TRBJ1-2, the CDR3 gives the full variable domain: SAVISQKPSRDICQRGTSLTIQCQVDSQVTMMFWYRQQPGQSLTLIATANQGSEATYESGFVIDKFPISRPNLTFSTLTVSNMSPEDSSIYLCSVGNPTTVGYGYTFGSGTRLTVV.

J is TRBJ2-7 and V is TRBV7-2, with 9 bases that match TRBD1. The CDR3 has 14 residues. Germline lookup yields CDR1 SGHTA and CDR2 FQGNSA. V lost 6 bases, J lost 5 bases, and 8 bases stayed unmatched. This CDR3 is CASSSGTGINEQYF. The DNA for the CDR3 is TGTGCCAGCAGTTCCGGGACAGGGATCAACGAGCAGTACTTC.

The chain is built from TRBV3-1 and TRBJ2-1; the D call may be TRBD1 or TRBD2 (5 bases each). The CDR3 runs to 16 residues. Germline CDR1 reads LGHDT; CDR2 reads YNNKEL (reference sequence). Trimming cost V 4 bases and J 0 bases, with 13 bases left between them. CDR3 residues: CASSLGNRRSYNEQFF. The CDR3 DNA follows: TGTGCCAGCAGCCTCGGGAACAGGCGCTCCTACAATGAGCAGTTCTTC.

The genes are TRBV3-1 and TRBJ2-3; D ambiguous. The CDR3 covers 16 residues. V was clipped by 1 base and J by 4 bases, with 15 bases between them. Germline V lookup: CDR1 LGHDT, CDR2 YNNKEL (reference sequence). In DNA, the CDR3 is TGTGCCAGCAGCCAAGCCCTCCTTGTAAGCCCAGATACGCAGTATTTT. Its translation: CASSQALLVSPDTQYF.

The chain recombines TRBV6-8 with TRBJ2-1; TRBD1 is a possible D gene (7 bases). The CDR3 contains 20 residues. V was trimmed by 0 bases and J by 8 bases, leaving 29 bases between them. In germline, CDR1 is MNHGY, CDR2 SAAAGT. The CDR3 DNA sequence: TGTGCCAGCAGTTACTCGAGGTCAGGGGGGCGGGATCGGCCGACAGATGAGCAGTTCTTC. It is translated as CASSYSRSGGRDRPTDEQFF.

In this sample, this clonotype turned up once. The J gene is TRBJ2-7, the V gene TRBV19, with 7 nucleotides matching TRBD2. CDR3 size: 14 residues. Unmatched junction bases numbered 5, after V lost 3 bases and J lost 3 bases. Per the germline V gene, CDR1 is LNHDA and CDR2 is SQIVND (reference sequence). This chain's CDR3 is CASSIGGGIYEQYF. Written as DNA, the CDR3 is TGTGCCAGTAGTATCGGCGGGGGAATCTACGAGCAGTACTTC.